This section outlines one T cell receptor (beta chain) sequence together with its context. The target antigen is unknown. Sequencing was performed with immunoSEQ multiplex PCR; in TCRdb, only in-frame clones are kept and a portion is missing. The table records about 79,000 clones, under 95% of them present only once. Trimming took off 3 bases at V and 7 bases at J, with 19 bases between the two ends. Germline CDR1 and CDR2: SQVTM and ANQGSEA. This CDR3 region has 15 residues. These data are taken from a study of cytomegalovirus exposure and HLA in healthy donors. Study at large: The 600 to 800 first-cohort repertoires shared a platform with the 120 validation repertoires, as reported in a later analysis. Study-wide findings and caveats: Rarity characterized most TCR sequences, yet some public TCRs appeared in many donors. According to the study, roughly 180 TCR beta chains were cytomegalovirus-associated.

The sequenced material came from PBMCs. The chain has TRBV29-1 and TRBJ2-1, with a tentative D call TRBD2 (6 bases). This TCR came from a woman aged 25 to 45 in good health and CMV-seronegative. The CDR3 DNA reads TGCAGCGTTGAGGTAGCGGCACCAGGAGTAAATGAGCAGTTCTTC. Translation: CSVEVAAPGVNEQFF.